Reported below is one TCR beta chain. Its binding antigen is unknown. Base quality data are lacking; no much larger clone is found one base away. From its cysteine to its phenylalanine, the CDR3 spans 15 amino acids. Only CDR3 DNA is held: 45 bases, read in frame from base 1. V and J are trimmed by 4 bases and 3 bases, and the gene matches miss 5 bases of the junction. CDR1 SGHRS and CDR2 YFSETQ are derived from the germline V gene. This entry comes from a study of blood T cell repertoires in COVID-19 (dated by TCRdb to the early 2020s). Regarding the research as a whole: The collaborator samples originated in the United States, Italy and Spain and spanned the acute and convalescent phases of COVID-19. Sample metadata almost always included a de-identified subject ID, COVID-19 status, age in years and sex. The samples were drawn from two sources: the first 160 participants of the ongoing ImmuneRACE study, and 1,254 subjects contributed by 6 global collaborators. Deeply sampled blood TCRbeta repertoires from subjects exposed to, actively infected with, or recovered from COVID-19 were included in the dataset. The repertoires were made available in a free public database intended to serve as a resource for research on the immune response to SARS-CoV-2. The prospective study material was composed of cDNA or gDNA derived from T cells, B-cell-depleted T cells, or PBMCs. Where available, HLA class I and class II types were obtained from metadata supplied by the sample provider rather than from assay-based typing.

On the study overall, not on this receptor specifically: The quantity of clinical and demographic metadata differed by source and by participant and was supplied without curation.

Collaborating institutions collected whole blood in K2EDTA tubes following their own protocols. For TCRbeta analysis, collaborators shipped samples as frozen whole blood, isolated PBMCs, or DNA extracted from either of those sample types. TCRbeta CDR3 regions were amplified from genomic DNA by means of the immunoSEQ Assay, a bias-controlled multiplex PCR. As for the authors' bioinformatics: The number of nucleated cells in each sample was estimated by amplification of reference gene primers within the assay. To quantify the absolute abundance of each unique TCRbeta CDR3 rearrangement, sequence reads were collapsed and filtered. For each sample, productive Simpson clonality was calculated as the square root of Simpson's diversity index over productive rearrangements. Here the immuneACCESS table is served through TCRdb, limited to in-frame sequences with V and J called. Missing clones are a known gap in these copies; in checked studies unresolved V genes cover under half, and the rest lacks a known reason. The V and J calls and clone size come from that table; D and trimming were worked out from the DNA. Across this sample there are approximately 190,000 clones, with about 88% seen only once. The leading ten clones occupy around 5.8% of the sample.

The TCR comes from a man aged 35 to 55 with active or convalescent COVID-19. The V and J segments used are TRBV5-1 and TRBJ1-4, and TRBD1 matches 8 of the central bases. The sequenced material came from peripheral blood. CDR3 sequence: CASSPSGQANEKLFF. The base sequence is TGCGCCAGCAGCCCGTCGGGACAGGCTAATGAAAAACTGTTTTTT. The variable domain in full, with residues beyond the CDR3 obtained from the reference TRBV5-1 and TRBJ1-4 genes, is KAGVTQTPRYLIKTRGQQVTLSCSPISGHRSVSWYQQTPGQGLQFLFEYFSETQRNKGNFPGRFSGRQFSNSRSEMNVSTLELGDSALYLCASSPSGQANEKLFFGSGTQLSVL.